The sequence of this TCR beta chain was determined in a study of blood T cells in healthy people across ages. Germline values: CDR1 SGHAT, CDR2 FQNNGV. Trimming took 5 bases from V and 6 from J; bases not matched to a gene: 7. The CDR3 length is 14 residues. The second PCR ran 7 to 11 cycles with a sample-barcoded 5' primer and J-beta primers. Each sample yielded at least 2.5 million CDR3-containing paired-end reads. TCRdb ran MiXCR on the 5' RACE reads and lists one entry per CDR3 protein. The table shows more than 900,000 distinct CDR3 sequences, with less than 25% occurring only once. The sample was also reused in another study, on T cells of mothers and their children.

The J gene is TRBJ1-1, the V gene TRBV11-2, with 9 bases that match TRBD1. The receptor comes from a girl aged 2 to 10 in good health. Sequenced: blood. DNA for the CDR3: TGTGCCAGCAGCGTTCGACAGGGGGTGGCTGAAGCTTTCTTT. It specifies CASSVRQGVAEAFF.